The entry below gives a single TCR beta chain sequence along with its context. Its antigen is not yet known. No quality values exist for individual bases; no much larger clone is one base distant. The sample belongs to a study of early T cells in non-severe SARS-CoV-2 infection (dated by TCRdb to the early 2020s). Background for the entire study: Because TCR sequencing was done on bulk RNA from unsorted whole blood, the alpha and beta chains could not be paired.

The library was prepared using 5' RACE. TCRdb lists the instrument as NextSeq 500. In the TCR library protocol, unique molecular identifiers were attached to individual cDNA molecules to correct for PCR bias and sequencing error. Sequencing covered both TCR alpha and beta chains, and within each sample the abundances of alpha and beta sequences were tightly co-correlated. The study's own analysis went as follows. V gene, J gene and CDR3 annotation of TCR sequences was performed with Decombinator V4. Expanded TCRs were defined as changing significantly between any two time points under a Poisson model with p below 0.0001. TCR abundances were normalised to the total number of TCRs sequenced per sample and expressed as counts per million. MAIT TCRs were defined by TRAV1-2 paired with TRAJ12, TRAJ20 or TRAJ33, and iNKT TCRs by TRAV10 paired with TRAJ18. A search of VDJdb, accessed on 1 November 2021, was run for TCRs annotated to CMV, EBV and SARS-CoV-2, with TCRs annotated for multiple antigens excluded. TCRdb passed the public sequencing reads through fastp at Q25 and MiXCR, retaining productive beta sequences. All rows with the same CDR3 protein become a single entry with the most common DNA and genes. TCRdb, not the original authors, processed these V and J calls. The sample table shows 50,000 to 60,000 distinct CDR3 sequences, and about 5.9% are seen once. Less than 5% of the sample belongs to the ten largest clones.

The CDR3 goes from the cysteine to the phenylalanine over 10 residues. Only the CDR3 DNA stays, 30 bases, in frame from base 1. Taken from the germline V gene, the CDR1 and CDR2 loops are SGHTS and YDEGEE. V sheds 4 bases and J sheds 9 bases, leaving 8 bases between their ends. Overall study results and their limits: VDJdb matching was skewed toward anti-spike CD8 responses and likely underestimated virus-specific expansions by missing private and CD4 specificities.

This was a case-control study nested in a cohort of healthcare workers in London, UK, who had nasopharyngeal swab PCR tests and blood samples taken every week. Healthcare workers were recruited during the week of the UK lockdown, between 23 and 31 March 2020, and followed weekly for up to 16 weeks. Sequencing was performed on whole blood. This chain joins TRBV5-8 to TRBJ2-7; the D gene identity is not certain. The clonotype originates from an adult who was a healthcare worker with PCR-confirmed SARS-CoV-2 infection or an uninfected control (not recorded which). CDR3 loop: CASSLTRQYF. At the DNA level, the sequence is TGTGCCAGCAGCCTCACCCGGCAGTACTTC.